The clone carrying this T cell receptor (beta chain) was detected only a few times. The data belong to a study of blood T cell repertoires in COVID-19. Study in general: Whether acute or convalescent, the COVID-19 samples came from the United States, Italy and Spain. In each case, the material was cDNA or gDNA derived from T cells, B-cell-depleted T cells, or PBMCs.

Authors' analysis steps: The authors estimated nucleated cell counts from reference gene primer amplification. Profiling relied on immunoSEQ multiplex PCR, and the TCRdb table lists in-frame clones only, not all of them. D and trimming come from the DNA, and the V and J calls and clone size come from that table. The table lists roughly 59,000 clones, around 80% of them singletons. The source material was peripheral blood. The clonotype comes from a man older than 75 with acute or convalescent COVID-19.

The CDR3 spells CASSWTGADSNQPQHF. CDR3 DNA: TGTGCCAGCAGCTGGACAGGGGCTGACTCGAATCAGCCCCAGCATTTT. The chain joins TRBV5-6 to TRBJ1-5; 9 bases align to TRBD1. J was trimmed by 4 bases and V by 3 bases; bases with no gene match: 8. The CDR3 runs to 16 residues. The germline V gene has CDR1 SGHDT and CDR2 YYEEEE.